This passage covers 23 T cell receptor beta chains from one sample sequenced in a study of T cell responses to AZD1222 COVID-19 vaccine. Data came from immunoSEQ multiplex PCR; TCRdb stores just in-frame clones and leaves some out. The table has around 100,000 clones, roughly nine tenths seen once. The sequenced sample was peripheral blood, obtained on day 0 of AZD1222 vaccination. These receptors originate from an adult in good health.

Written as DNA, the CDR3 is TGTGCCAGCAGTCTCTCCTTTCGGGGCGGAGCCAATCAGCCCCAGCATTTT. Translation gives CASSLSFRGGANQPQHF. The chain employs TRBV6-2 or TRBV6-3 and TRBJ1-5; TRBD1 is a possible D gene (5 bases). V lost 5 bases to trimming and J lost 3 bases, with 20 bases between them. Germline values: CDR1 MNHEY, CDR2 SVGEGT. This CDR3 is 17 amino acids long.

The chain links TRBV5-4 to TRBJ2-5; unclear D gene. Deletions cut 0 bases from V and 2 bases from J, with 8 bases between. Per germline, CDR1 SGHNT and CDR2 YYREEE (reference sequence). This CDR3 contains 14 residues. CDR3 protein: CASSLVGVQETQYF. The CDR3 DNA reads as TGTGCCAGCAGCTTGGTAGGAGTTCAAGAGACCCAGTACTTC. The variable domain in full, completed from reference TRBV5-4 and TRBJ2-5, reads ETGVTQSPTHLIKTRGQQVTLRCSSQSGHNTVSWYQQALGQGPQFIFQYYREEENGRGNFPPRFSGLQFPNYSSELNVNALELDDSALYLCASSLVGVQETQYFGPGTRLLVL.

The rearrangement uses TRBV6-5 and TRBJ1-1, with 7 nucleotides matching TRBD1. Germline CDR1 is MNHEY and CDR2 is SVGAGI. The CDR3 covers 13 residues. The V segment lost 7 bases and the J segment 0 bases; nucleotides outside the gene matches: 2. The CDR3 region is CASTGGLNTEAFF. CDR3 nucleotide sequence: TGTGCCAGCACAGGGGGTTTGAACACTGAAGCTTTCTTT.

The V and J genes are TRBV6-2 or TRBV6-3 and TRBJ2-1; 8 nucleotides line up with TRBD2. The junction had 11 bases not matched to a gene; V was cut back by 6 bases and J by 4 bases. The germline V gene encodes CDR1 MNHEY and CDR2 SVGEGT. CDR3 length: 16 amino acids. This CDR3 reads CASSLLSGDTYNEQFF. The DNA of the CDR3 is TGTGCCAGCAGCCTACTTAGCGGGGATACGTACAATGAGCAGTTCTTC.

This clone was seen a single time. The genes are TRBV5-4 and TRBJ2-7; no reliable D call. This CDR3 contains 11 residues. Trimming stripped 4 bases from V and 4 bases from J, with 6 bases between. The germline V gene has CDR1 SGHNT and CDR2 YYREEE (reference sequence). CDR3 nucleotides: TGTGCCAGCAGCGCCGGGTACGAGCAGTACGTC. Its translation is CASSAGYEQYV.

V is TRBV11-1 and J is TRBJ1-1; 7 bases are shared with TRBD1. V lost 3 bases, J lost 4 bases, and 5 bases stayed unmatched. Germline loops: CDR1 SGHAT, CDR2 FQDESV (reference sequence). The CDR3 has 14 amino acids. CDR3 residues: CASSLPGQSTEAFF. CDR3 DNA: TGTGCCAGCAGCTTGCCGGGACAGTCCACTGAAGCTTTCTTT.

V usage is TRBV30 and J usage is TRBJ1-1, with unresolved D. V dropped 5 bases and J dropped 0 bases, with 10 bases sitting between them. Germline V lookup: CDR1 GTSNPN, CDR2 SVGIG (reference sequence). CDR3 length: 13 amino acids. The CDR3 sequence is CAWHGRVNTEAFF. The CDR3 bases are TGTGCCTGGCACGGACGGGTGAACACTGAAGCTTTCTTT.

CDR3 protein: CASSLAGGAGGNTIYF. In DNA form, the CDR3 reads TGTGCCAGCAGCTTGGCGGGGGGCGCAGGTGGAAACACCATATATTTT. The gene calls are TRBV5-4 and TRBJ1-3, with D possibly being TRBD1 (6 bases). This CDR3 is 16 amino acids long. Trimming left V 0 bases short and J 3 bases short, with 13 bases between. CDR1 SGHNT and CDR2 YYREEE come from the germline V gene (reference sequence).

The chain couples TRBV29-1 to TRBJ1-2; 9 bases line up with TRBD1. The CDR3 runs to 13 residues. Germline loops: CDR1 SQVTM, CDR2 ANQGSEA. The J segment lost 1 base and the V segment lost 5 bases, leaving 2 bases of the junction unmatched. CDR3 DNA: TGCAGCGTTACAGGGGGCAGTAACTATGGCTACACCTTC. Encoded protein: CSVTGGSNYGYTF.

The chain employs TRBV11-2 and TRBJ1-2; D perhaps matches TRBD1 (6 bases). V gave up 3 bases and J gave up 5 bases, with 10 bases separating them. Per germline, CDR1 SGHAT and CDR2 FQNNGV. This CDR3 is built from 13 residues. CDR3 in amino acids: CASSLDSQYGYTF. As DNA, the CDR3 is TGTGCCAGCAGCTTGGACAGCCAATATGGCTACACCTTC.

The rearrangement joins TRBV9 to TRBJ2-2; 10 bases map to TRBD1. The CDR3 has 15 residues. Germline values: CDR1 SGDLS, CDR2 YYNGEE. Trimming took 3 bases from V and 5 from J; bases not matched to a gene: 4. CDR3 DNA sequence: TGTGCCAGCAGCGCCCGACAGGGGGCTACCGGGGAGCTGTTTTTT. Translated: CASSARQGATGELFF.

The CDR3 reads CASSKSARTGDQYEQYV. DNA for the CDR3: TGTGCCAGCAGCAAAAGCGCCCGGACAGGGGACCAGTACGAGCAGTACGTC. The rearrangement uses TRBV21-1 and TRBJ2-7; whether TRBD1, the table's D call, matches the DNA was not checked. TRBV21-1 constitutes a pseudogene. The CDR3 totals 17 residues.

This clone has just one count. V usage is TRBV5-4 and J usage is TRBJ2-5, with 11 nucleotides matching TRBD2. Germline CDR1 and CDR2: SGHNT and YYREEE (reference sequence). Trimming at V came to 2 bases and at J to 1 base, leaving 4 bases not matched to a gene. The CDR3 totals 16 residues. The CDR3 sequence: CASSFGSGGAQETQYF. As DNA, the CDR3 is TGTGCCAGCAGCTTTGGTAGCGGGGGGGCCCAAGAGACCCAGTACTTC. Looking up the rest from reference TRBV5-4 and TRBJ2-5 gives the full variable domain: ETGVTQSPTHLIKTRGQQVTLRCSSQSGHNTVSWYQQALGQGPQFIFQYYREEENGRGNFPPRFSGLQFPNYSSELNVNALELDDSALYLCASSFGSGGAQETQYFGPGTRLLVL.

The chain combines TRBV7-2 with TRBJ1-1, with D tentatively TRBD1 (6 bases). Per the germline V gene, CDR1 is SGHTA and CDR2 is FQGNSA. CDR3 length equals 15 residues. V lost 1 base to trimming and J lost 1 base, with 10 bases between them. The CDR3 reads CASSLVVGQNTEAFF. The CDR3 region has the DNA TGTGCCAGCAGCTTAGTGGTGGGACAGAACACTGAAGCTTTCTTT.

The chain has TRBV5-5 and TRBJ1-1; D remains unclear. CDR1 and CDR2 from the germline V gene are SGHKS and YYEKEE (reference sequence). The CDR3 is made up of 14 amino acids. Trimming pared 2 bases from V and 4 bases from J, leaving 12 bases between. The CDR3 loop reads CASSFMQLSTEAFF. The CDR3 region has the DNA TGTGCCAGCAGCTTCATGCAGTTAAGCACTGAAGCTTTCTTT.

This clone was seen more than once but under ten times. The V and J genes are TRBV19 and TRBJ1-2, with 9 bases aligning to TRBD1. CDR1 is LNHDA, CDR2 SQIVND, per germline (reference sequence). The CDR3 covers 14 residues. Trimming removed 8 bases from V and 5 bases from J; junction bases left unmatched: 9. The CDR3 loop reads CASSLQGASYGYTF. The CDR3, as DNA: TGTGCCAGTTCTCTACAGGGGGCAAGTTATGGCTACACCTTC.

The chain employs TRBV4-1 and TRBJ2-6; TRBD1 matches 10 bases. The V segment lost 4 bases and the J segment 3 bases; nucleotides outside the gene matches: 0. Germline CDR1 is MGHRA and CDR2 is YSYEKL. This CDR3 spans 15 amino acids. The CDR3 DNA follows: TGCGCCAGCAGCCGGGACAGGGGTGGGGCCAACGTCCTGACTTTC. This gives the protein CASSRDRGGANVLTF.

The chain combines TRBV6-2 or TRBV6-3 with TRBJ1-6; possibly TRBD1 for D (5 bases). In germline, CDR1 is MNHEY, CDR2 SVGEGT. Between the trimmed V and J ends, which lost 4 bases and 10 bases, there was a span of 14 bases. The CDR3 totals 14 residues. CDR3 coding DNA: TGTGCCAGCAGTTCCCCAGGGTCCGGATCACCCCTCCACTTT. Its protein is CASSSPGSGSPLHF.

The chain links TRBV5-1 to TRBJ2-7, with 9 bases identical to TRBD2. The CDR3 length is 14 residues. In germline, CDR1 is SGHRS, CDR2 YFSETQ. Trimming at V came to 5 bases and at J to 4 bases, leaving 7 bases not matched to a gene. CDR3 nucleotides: TGCGCCAGCAGGTGGCTAGCGGGGTCTTACGAGCAGTACTTC. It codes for CASRWLAGSYEQYF.

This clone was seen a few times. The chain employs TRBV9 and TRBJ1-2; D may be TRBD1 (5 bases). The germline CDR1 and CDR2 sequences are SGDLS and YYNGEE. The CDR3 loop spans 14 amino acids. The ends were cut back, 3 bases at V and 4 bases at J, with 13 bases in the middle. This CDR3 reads CASSAGGGSYGYTF. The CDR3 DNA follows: TGTGCCAGCAGCGCCGGCGGGGGGAGCTATGGCTACACCTTC.

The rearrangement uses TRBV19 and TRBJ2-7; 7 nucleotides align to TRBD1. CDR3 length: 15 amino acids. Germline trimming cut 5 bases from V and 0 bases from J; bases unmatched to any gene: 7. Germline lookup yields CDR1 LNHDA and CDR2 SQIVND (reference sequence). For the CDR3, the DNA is TGTGCCAGTAGTGCCGGGACAGCTGACTCCTACGAGCAGTACGTC. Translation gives CASSAGTADSYEQYV.

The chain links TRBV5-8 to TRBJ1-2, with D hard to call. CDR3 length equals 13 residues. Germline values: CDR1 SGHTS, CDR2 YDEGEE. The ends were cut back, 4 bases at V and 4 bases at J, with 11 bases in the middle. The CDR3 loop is CASSEGRGYGYTF. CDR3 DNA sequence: TGTGCCAGCAGCGAGGGCCGTGGCTATGGCTACACCTTC.

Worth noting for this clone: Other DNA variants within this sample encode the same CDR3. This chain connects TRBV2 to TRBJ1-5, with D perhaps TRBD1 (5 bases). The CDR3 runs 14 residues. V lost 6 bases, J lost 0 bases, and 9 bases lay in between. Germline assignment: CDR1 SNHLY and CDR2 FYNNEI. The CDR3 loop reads CASRGDSSNQPQHF. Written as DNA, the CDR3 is TGTGCCAGCAGGGGTGACAGTAGCAATCAGCCCCAGCATTTT. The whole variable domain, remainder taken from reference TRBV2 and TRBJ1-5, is EPEVTQTPSHQVTQMGQEVILRCVPISNHLYFYWYRQILGQKVEFLVSFYNNEISEKSEIFDDQFSVERPDGSNFTLKIRSTKLEDSAMYFCASRGDSSNQPQHFGDGTRLSIL.